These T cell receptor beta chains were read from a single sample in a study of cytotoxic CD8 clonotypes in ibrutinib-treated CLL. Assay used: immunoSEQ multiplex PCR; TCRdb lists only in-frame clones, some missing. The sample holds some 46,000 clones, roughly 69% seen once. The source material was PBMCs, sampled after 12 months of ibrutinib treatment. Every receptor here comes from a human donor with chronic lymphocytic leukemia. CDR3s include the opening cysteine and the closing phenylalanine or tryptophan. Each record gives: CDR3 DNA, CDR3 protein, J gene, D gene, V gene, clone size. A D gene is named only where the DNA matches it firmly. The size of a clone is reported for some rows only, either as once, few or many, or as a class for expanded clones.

DNA: TGCGCCAGCAGCCCACACGGGTCCTATGGCTACACCTTC; CDR3: CASSPHGSYGYTF; J: TRBJ1-2; D: -; V: TRBV5-1; size: -
DNA: TGTGCCAGCAGCTTAGGCCTGACTAGCGGGAGTTGGAATGAGCAGTTCTTC; CDR3: CASSLGLTSGSWNEQFF; J: TRBJ2-1; D: TRBD2; V: TRBV7-2; size: few
DNA: TGTGCCAGCAGCGTCGGAACGGCTTACTCCTACAATGAGCAGTTCTTC; CDR3: CASSVGTAYSYNEQFF; J: TRBJ2-1; D: -; V: TRBV11-2; size: -
DNA: TGTGCCAGCTCACTTAGCGGGAAATCCTACGAGCAGTACTTC; CDR3: CASSLSGKSYEQYF; J: TRBJ2-7; D: TRBD2; V: TRBV18; size: -
DNA: TGTGCCATCAGTGTTCCGACCGGGGAGCTGTTTTTT; CDR3: CAISVPTGELFF; J: TRBJ2-2; D: -; V: TRBV10-3; size: -
DNA: TGTGCCAGCAGTTTATCCGCAGGGGTTATCTCCTACAATGAGCAGTTCTTC; CDR3: CASSLSAGVISYNEQFF; J: TRBJ2-1; D: -; V: TRBV27; size: -
DNA: TGTGCCAGCACCGGACAAATTAATCAGCCCCAGCATTTT; CDR3: CASTGQINQPQHF; J: TRBJ1-5; D: -; V: TRBV6-5; size: -
DNA: TGTGCCAGCCCTAGCGCGAACACCGGGGAGCTGTTTTTT; CDR3: CASPSANTGELFF; J: TRBJ2-2; D: -; V: TRBV28; size: -
DNA: TGTGCCAGCAGCCAAGATATAGGGAGGAATAGAGATGAGACCCAGTACTTC; CDR3: CASSQDIGRNRDETQYF; J: TRBJ2-5; D: -; V: TRBV14; size: -
DNA: TGTGCCAGCTCGCCGGGGGCAGGGGAACAGTACTTC; CDR3: CASSPGAGEQYF; J: TRBJ2-7; D: -; V: TRBV7-6; size: -
DNA: TGTGCCAGCAGCCCTGCGGGGGCAGGGGGTACTGAAGCTTTCTTT; CDR3: CASSPAGAGGTEAFF; J: TRBJ1-1; D: TRBD1; V: TRBV5-6; size: -